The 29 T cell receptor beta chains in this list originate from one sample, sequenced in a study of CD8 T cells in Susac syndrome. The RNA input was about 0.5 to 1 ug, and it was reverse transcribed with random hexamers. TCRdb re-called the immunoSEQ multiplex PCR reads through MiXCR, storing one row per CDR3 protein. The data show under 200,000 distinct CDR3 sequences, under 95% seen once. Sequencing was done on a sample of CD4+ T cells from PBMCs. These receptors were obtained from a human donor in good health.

The CDR3 is CASSLQGRNTGELFF. CDR3 DNA: TGCGCCAGCAGCCTGCAGGGTAGAAACACCGGGGAGCTGTTTTTT. The chain carries TRBV5-1 and TRBJ2-2; maybe TRBD1 (5 bases). CDR1 SGHRS and CDR2 YFSETQ come from the germline V gene. CDR3 size: 15 residues. The V end lost 4 bases, the J end lost 2 bases, and 12 bases lay between the germline ends.

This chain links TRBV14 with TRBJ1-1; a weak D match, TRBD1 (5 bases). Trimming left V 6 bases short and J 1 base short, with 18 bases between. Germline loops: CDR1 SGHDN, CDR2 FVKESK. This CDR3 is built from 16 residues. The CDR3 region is CASRDDGGGSNTEAFF. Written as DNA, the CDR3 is TGTGCCAGCAGGGACGACGGGGGGGGATCGAACACTGAAGCTTTCTTT.

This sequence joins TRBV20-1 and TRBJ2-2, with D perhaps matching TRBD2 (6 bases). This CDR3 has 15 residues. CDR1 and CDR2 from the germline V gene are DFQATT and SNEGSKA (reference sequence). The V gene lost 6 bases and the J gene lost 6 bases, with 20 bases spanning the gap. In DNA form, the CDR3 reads TGCAGTGCCGATCGGGGGATTTCTTTCTCCGGGGAGCTGTTTTTT. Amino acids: CSADRGISFSGELFF.

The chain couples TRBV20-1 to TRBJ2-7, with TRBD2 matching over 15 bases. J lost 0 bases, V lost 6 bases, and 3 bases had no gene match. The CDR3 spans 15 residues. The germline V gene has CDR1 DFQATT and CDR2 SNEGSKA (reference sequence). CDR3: CSAGTSGGSSYEQYF. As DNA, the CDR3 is TGCAGTGCCGGGACTAGCGGGGGGAGCTCCTACGAGCAGTACTTC.

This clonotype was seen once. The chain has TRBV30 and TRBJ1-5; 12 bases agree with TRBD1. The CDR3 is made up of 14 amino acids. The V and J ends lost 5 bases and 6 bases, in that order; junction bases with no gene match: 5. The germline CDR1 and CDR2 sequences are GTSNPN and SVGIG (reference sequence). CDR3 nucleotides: TGTGCCTGGTCGGGACAGGGGGCGGTTCAGCCCCAGCATTTT. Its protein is CAWSGQGAVQPQHF.

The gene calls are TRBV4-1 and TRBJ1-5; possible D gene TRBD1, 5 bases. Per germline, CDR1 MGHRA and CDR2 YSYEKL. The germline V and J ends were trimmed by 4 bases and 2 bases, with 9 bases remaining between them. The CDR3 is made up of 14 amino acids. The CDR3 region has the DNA TGCGCCAGCAGCCGGACACAGGGCAATCAGCCCCAGCATTTT. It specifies CASSRTQGNQPQHF.

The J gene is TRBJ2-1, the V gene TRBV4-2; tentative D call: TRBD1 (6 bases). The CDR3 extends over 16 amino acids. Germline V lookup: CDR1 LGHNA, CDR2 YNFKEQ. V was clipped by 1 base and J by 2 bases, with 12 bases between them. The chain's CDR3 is CASSQVGGGPYNEQFF. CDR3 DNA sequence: TGTGCCAGCAGCCAAGTAGGTGGGGGCCCCTACAATGAGCAGTTCTTC.

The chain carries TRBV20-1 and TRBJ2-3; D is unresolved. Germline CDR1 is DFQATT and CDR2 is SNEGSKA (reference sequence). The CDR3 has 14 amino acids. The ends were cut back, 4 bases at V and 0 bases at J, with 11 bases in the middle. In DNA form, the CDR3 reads TGCAGTGCTATGTACACCACTAGCACAGATACGCAGTATTTT. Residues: CSAMYTTSTDTQYF.

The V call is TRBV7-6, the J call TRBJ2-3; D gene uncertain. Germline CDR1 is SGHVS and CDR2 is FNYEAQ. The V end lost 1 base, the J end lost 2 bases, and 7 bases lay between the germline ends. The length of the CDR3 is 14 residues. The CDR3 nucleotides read TGTGCCAGCAGCTTAGACAGCACCACAGATACGCAGTATTTT. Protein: CASSLDSTTDTQYF.

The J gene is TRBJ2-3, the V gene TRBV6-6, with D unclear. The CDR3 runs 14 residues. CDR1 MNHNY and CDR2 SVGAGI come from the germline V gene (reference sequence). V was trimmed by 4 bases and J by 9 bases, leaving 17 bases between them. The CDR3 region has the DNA TGTGCCAGCAGTTCCGACGGCCCCCGGGCCACGCAGTATTTT. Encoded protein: CASSSDGPRATQYF.

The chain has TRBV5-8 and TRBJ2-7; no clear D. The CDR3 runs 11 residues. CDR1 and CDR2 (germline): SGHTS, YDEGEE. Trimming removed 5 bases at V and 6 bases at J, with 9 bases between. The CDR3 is CASRTASEQYF. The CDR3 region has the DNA TGTGCCAGCAGGACCGCAAGCGAGCAGTACTTC.

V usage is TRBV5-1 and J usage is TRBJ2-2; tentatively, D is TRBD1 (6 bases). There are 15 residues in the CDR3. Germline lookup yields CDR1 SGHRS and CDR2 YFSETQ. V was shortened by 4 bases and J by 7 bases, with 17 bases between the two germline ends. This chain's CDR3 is CASSLQQGGFGELFF. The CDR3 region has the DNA TGCGCCAGCAGCCTCCAACAGGGCGGTTTCGGGGAGCTGTTTTTT.

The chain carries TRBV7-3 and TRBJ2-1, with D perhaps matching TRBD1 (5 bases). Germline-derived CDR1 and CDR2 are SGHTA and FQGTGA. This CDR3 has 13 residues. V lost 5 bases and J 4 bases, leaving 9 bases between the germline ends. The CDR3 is CASSQKGYNEQFF. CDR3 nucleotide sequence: TGTGCCAGCAGCCAGAAGGGGTACAATGAGCAGTTCTTC.

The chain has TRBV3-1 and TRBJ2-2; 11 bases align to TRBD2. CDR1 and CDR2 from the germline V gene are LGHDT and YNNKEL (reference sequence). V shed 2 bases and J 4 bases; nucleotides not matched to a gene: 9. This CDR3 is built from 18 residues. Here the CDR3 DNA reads TGTGCCAGCAGCCAATTCGTCCCCGGGACTAGCGGCACCGGGGAGCTGTTTTTT. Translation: CASSQFVPGTSGTGELFF.

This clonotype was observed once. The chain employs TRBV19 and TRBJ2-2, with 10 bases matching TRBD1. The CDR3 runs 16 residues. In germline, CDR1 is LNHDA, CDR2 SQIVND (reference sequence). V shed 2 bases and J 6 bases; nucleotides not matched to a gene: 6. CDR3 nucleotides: TGTGCCAGTAGTATAACCCGGGACAGGGGTTCCGGGGAGCTGTTTTTT. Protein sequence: CASSITRDRGSGELFF.

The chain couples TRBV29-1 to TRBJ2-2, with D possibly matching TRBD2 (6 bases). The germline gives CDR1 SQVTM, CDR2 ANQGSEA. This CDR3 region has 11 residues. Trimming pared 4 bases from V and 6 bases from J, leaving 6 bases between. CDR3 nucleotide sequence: TGCAGCGTTGGGGGGGCCGGGGAGCTGTTTTTT. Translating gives CSVGGAGELFF.

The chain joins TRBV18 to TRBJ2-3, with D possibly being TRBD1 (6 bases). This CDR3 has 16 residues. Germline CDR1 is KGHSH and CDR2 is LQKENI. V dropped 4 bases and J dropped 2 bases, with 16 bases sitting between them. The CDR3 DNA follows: TGTGCCAGCTCACGGAGGAGCAGGGGATCCACAGATACGCAGTATTTT. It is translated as CASSRRSRGSTDTQYF.

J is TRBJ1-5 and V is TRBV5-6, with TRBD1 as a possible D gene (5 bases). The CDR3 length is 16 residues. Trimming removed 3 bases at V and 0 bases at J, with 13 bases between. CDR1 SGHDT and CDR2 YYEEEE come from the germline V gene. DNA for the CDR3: TGTGCCAGCAGCTCCTTACAGGTTAATAGCAATCAGCCCCAGCATTTT. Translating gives CASSSLQVNSNQPQHF.

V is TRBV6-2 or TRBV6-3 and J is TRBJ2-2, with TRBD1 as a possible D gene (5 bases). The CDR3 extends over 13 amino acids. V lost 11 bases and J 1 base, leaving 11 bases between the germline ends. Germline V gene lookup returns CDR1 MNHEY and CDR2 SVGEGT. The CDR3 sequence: CAGKGWNTGELFF. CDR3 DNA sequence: TGTGCCGGGAAGGGGTGGAACACCGGGGAGCTGTTTTTT.

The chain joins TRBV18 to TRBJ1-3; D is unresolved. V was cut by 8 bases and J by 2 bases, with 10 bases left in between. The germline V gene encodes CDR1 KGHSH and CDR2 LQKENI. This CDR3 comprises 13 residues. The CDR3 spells CASAYSPGNTIYF. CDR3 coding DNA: TGTGCCAGCGCCTACAGCCCTGGAAACACCATATATTTT.

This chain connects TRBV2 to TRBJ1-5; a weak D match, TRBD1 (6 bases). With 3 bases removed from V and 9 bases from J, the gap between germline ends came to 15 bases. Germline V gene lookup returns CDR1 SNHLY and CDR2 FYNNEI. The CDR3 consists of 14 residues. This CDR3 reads CASSEVRGIGPQHF. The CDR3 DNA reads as TGTGCCAGCAGTGAGGTGAGGGGGATTGGGCCCCAGCATTTT.

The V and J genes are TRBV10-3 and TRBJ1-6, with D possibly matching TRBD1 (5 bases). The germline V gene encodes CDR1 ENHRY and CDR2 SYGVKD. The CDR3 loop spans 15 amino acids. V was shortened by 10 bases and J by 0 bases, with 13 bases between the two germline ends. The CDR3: CATRGGSSYNSPLHF. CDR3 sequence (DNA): TGTGCCACTCGGGGGGGAAGCTCCTATAATTCACCCCTCCACTTT.

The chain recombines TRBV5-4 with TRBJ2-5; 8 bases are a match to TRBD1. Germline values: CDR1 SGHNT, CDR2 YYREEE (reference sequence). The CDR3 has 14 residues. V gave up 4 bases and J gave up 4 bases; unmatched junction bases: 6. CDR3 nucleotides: TGTGCCAGCAGCCCCTGGACAGGGTTAGAGACCCAGTACTTC. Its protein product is CASSPWTGLETQYF.

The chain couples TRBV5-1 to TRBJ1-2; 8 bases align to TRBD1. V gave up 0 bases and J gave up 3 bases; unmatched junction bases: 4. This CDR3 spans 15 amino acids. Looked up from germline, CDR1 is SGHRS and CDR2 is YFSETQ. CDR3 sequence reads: CASSLGTGPHYGYTF. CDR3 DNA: TGCGCCAGCAGCTTGGGGACAGGGCCCCACTATGGCTACACCTTC.

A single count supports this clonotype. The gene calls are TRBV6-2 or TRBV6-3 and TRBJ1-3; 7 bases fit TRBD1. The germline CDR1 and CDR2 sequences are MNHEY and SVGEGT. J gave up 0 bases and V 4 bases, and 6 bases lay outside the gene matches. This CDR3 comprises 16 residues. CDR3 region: CASSSRDRASGNTIYF. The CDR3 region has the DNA TGTGCCAGCAGTTCCCGGGACAGAGCCTCTGGAAACACCATATATTTT.

The chain's CDR3 is CASSPPGQVNEKLFF. DNA for the CDR3: TGTGCCAGCAGCCCTCCGGGACAGGTTAATGAAAAACTGTTTTTT. The chain is built from TRBV2 and TRBJ1-4; 8 nucleotides align to TRBD1. Unmatched junction bases numbered 7, after V lost 6 bases and J lost 4 bases. The CDR3 contains 15 residues. CDR1 is SNHLY and CDR2 is FYNNEI in the germline V gene.

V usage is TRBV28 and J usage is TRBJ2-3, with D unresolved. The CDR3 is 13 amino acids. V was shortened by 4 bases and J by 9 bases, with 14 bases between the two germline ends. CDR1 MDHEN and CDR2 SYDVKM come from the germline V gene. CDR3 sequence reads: CASSSSREVTQYF. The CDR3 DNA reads TGTGCCAGCAGTTCCTCGCGTGAAGTCACGCAGTATTTT.

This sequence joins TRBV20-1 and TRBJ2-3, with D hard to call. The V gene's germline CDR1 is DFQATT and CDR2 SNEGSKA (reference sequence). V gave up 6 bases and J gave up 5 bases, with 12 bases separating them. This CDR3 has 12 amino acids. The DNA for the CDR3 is TGCAGTGCCACGGCAGTTAGAGATACGCAGTATTTT. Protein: CSATAVRDTQYF.

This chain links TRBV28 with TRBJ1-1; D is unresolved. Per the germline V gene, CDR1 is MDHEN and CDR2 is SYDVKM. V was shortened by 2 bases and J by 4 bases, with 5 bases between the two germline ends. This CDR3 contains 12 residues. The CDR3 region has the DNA TGTGCCAGCAGTTTAGTAGTCACTGAAGCTTTCTTT. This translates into CASSLVVTEAFF.